This TCR beta chain was obtained from a study of neurological immune-mediated disorders. Regarding the study as a whole: The greatest TCR clonal expansion occurred in HTLV-1-associated myelopathy and the least in multiple sclerosis, which fell below healthy controls. CDR3 amino acid sequences of expanded clones were not shared across subjects, a result suggesting private repertoires in all groups.

Trimming took off 10 bases at V and 0 bases at J, with 14 bases between the two ends. Looked up from germline, CDR1 is KGHSH and CDR2 is LQKENI. The CDR3 contains 14 residues. Many counts were recorded for this clonotype. Its antigen is unknown. Indicated time point: longitudinal time-point 3. Unsorted libraries were prepared from 2 million PBMCs held at -80 C. A 10-nucleotide random UMI tagged transcripts in template-switch 5'RACE cDNA synthesis. TCRdb reprocessed the 5' RACE reads via MiXCR and lists one record per CDR3 protein. Among under 130,000 distinct CDR3 sequences listed, approximately 11% were seen once.

The chain employs TRBV18 and TRBJ2-3; no definite D call. This TCR came from a female donor with HTLV-1-associated myelopathy (HAM/TSP). Material for sequencing was PBMCs. CDR3 amino acids: CATRNSASTDTQYF. The DNA for the CDR3 is TGTGCCACCCGAAACAGTGCTAGCACAGATACGCAGTATTTT.